The T cell receptor beta chain under discussion was sequenced for a study of T cells expressing NK-cell markers. In the study overall: Sorted CD3+CD56-NKG2C+, CD3+CD56+NKG2C- and CD3+CD56+NKG2C+ T cells were the source of the TCR beta repertoires.

No DNA is given; TCRdb re-called the 5' RACE reads and lists each CDR3 protein once. The sample table sets out 300,000 or so distinct CDR3 sequences. This CDR3 contains 17 residues. From germline, CDR1 is SGHAT and CDR2 FQNNGV. The chain carries TRBV11-2 and TRBJ2-6; there is no DNA to check the TCRdb D call of TRBD1. Sequences were obtained from blood T cells: a sorted CD56 or NKG2C T cell subset, CD4+ or CD8+ T cells, or bulk PBMC T cells (not recorded which). The sequence derives from a woman aged 18-70 years in good health. CDR3: CASSLDYRGSGANVLTF.